This T cell receptor beta chain was documented in a study of identical twins. Findings and caveats of the study: Findings depended on cross-sectional statistics rather than tracking the same donors.

A template switching step contributed a universal primer site, while unique molecular identifiers were present in the cDNA. TCRdb re-analysed the 5' RACE reads in MiXCR, keeping a single row per CDR3 protein. The table lists about 570,000 distinct CDR3 sequences, roughly 9.9% of them singletons. This clonotype came up a few times. Its antigen is unknown. Healthy Caucasians supplied all donations. The CDR3 spans 15 residues. With V trimmed by 6 bases and J by 3 bases, 5 bases remained unmatched. Germline CDR1 reads MNHNS; CDR2 reads SASEGT. The same sample was also used in a study of yellow fever vaccine responses in identical twins.

The chain recombines TRBV6-1 with TRBJ2-2; 9 positions match TRBD2. The receptor's source is a woman aged 18-29 years in good health. The source material was PBMCs. The CDR3 nucleotides are TGTGCCAGCAGGGCGGGGGGGGATCACACCGGGGAGCTGTTTTTT. As protein: CASRAGGDHTGELFF.